Here is one T cell receptor (beta chain) with its context. The table came from immunoSEQ multiplex PCR; TCRdb's copy has only in-frame clones and leaves some out. The sample holds about 120,000 clones, approximately 88% seen once. The CDR3 totals 12 residues. CDR1 MNHNS and CDR2 SASEGT come from the germline V gene. The ends were cut back, 6 bases at V and 8 bases at J, with 13 bases in the middle. The source of the sample is a study of T cell responses to AZD1222 COVID-19 vaccine. V and J are TRBV6-1 and TRBJ1-2, with D hard to call. Sequencing was performed on peripheral blood, taken on day 0 of AZD1222 vaccination. The TCR sequence derives from an adult in good health. Written as DNA, the CDR3 is TGTGCCAGCAGGGCTGGATCGGAGGGCTACACCTTC. Its protein product is CASRAGSEGYTF.